This entry lists 32 T cell receptor beta chains sequenced from one sample in a study of T cell responses to AZD1222 COVID-19 vaccine. Sequenced by immunoSEQ multiplex PCR; TCRdb stores in-frame clones only, minus some. The sample contains 100,000 to 150,000 clones, approximately 86% of which appear only once. The source material was peripheral blood, sampled on day 0 of AZD1222 vaccination. The receptors were gathered from an adult in good health.

V usage is TRBV7-3 and J usage is TRBJ1-1, with 7 bases matching TRBD1. Germline V lookup: CDR1 SGHTA, CDR2 FQGTGA. J was trimmed by 7 bases and V by 5 bases; bases with no gene match: 19. The CDR3 is made up of 17 amino acids. CDR3 residues: CASSRNAGTAIGGEAFF. The CDR3 DNA sequence: TGTGCCAGCAGCCGAAATGCGGGGACAGCCATAGGAGGTGAAGCTTTCTTT.

V usage is TRBV28 and J usage is TRBJ2-4; D possibly corresponds to TRBD1 (6 bases). V shed 5 bases and J shed 5 bases, with 19 bases lying between them. This CDR3 is built from 16 residues. Germline loops: CDR1 MDHEN, CDR2 SYDVKM. The CDR3 sequence: CASSGKQGSGQNIQYF. The DNA for the CDR3 is TGTGCCAGCAGTGGAAAACAGGGATCGGGGCAAAACATTCAGTACTTC.

The rearrangement links TRBV7-6 to TRBJ2-5; a possible D gene is TRBD1 (6 bases). Germline CDR1 reads SGHVS; CDR2 reads FNYEAQ. V dropped 3 bases and J dropped 2 bases, with 10 bases sitting between them. CDR3 length: 14 amino acids. The CDR3 coding sequence is TGTGCCAGCAGCTTGTGGCAGGGGCAAGAGACCCAGTACTTC. Translating gives CASSLWQGQETQYF.

This chain connects TRBV11-3 to TRBJ2-1; tentatively, D is TRBD2 (6 bases). The CDR3 sequence is 13 residues long. Trimming left V 5 bases short and J 7 bases short, with 12 bases between. In germline, CDR1 is SGHNT, CDR2 YENEEA. DNA of the CDR3: TGTGCCAGCAGCCAGGCGGCGGGAAATGAGCAGTTCTTC. It yields the protein CASSQAAGNEQFF. Full variable domain (rest looked up from reference TRBV11-3 and TRBJ2-1): EAGVVQSPRYKIIEKKQPVAFWCNPISGHNTLYWYLQNLGQGPELLIRYENEEAVDDSQLPKDRFSAERLKGVDSTLKIQPAELGDSAVYLCASSQAAGNEQFFGPGTRLTVL.

The chain joins TRBV20-1 to TRBJ2-5; D unresolved. The CDR3 totals 11 residues. Trimming shortened V by 6 bases and J by 5 bases, and 10 bases separated the two germline ends. Looked up from germline, CDR1 is DFQATT and CDR2 is SNEGSKA (reference sequence). CDR3 protein: CSAKSPETQYF. The CDR3 DNA reads as TGCAGTGCCAAGAGTCCCGAGACCCAGTACTTC.

V usage is TRBV27 and J usage is TRBJ2-3; a possible D gene is TRBD2 (6 bases). CDR1 and CDR2 (germline): MNHEY, SMNVEV (reference sequence). Trimming left V 5 bases short and J 2 bases short, with 14 bases between. The CDR3 spans 15 residues. The CDR3 loop is CASSPGTSHTDTQYF. The CDR3 DNA sequence: TGTGCCAGCAGTCCGGGGACTTCCCACACAGATACGCAGTATTTT.

The chain links TRBV2 to TRBJ1-2, with 8 bases aligning to TRBD1. Trimming at V came to 6 bases and at J to 8 bases, leaving 5 bases not matched to a gene. The CDR3 runs to 12 residues. CDR1 and CDR2 from the germline V gene are SNHLY and FYNNEI. Written as DNA, the CDR3 is TGTGCCAGCAGAATGGACAGGGAAGGCTACACCTTC. Its protein is CASRMDREGYTF.

V and J are TRBV5-5 and TRBJ2-1, with 10 nucleotides matching TRBD2. The length of the CDR3 is 15 residues. The germline CDR1 and CDR2 sequences are SGHKS and YYEKEE (reference sequence). J gave up 10 bases and V 1 base, and 8 bases lay outside the gene matches. DNA for the CDR3: TGTGCCAGCAGCTTGTGGGGGCTAGCGGGGGACGAGCAGTTCTTC. Translating it yields CASSLWGLAGDEQFF.

The chain uses TRBV5-1 and TRBJ2-5, with TRBD2 matching over 11 bases. The CDR3 runs 16 residues. Germline V lookup: CDR1 SGHRS, CDR2 YFSETQ. J gave up 5 bases and V 0 bases, and 6 bases lay outside the gene matches. This CDR3 reads CASSLEASGGIETQYF. DNA for the CDR3: TGCGCCAGCAGCTTGGAGGCTAGCGGGGGGATTGAGACCCAGTACTTC.

The J gene is TRBJ1-1, the V gene TRBV11-2; D remains unclear. This CDR3 is built from 13 residues. Per the germline V gene, CDR1 is SGHAT and CDR2 is FQNNGV. V was shortened by 4 bases and J by 1 base, with 7 bases between the two germline ends. The CDR3: CASSSWENTEAFF. As DNA, the CDR3 is TGTGCCAGCAGCTCCTGGGAGAACACTGAAGCTTTCTTT.

The rearrangement uses TRBV2 and TRBJ1-5; 9 bases align to TRBD1. This CDR3 spans 15 amino acids. J lost 1 base, V lost 5 bases, and 3 bases had no gene match. In germline, CDR1 is SNHLY, CDR2 FYNNEI. CDR3 protein: CASSPTGGSNQPQHF. CDR3 DNA sequence: TGTGCCAGCAGTCCGACAGGGGGAAGCAATCAGCCCCAGCATTTT. Variable domain in full (rest from reference TRBV2 and TRBJ1-5): EPEVTQTPSHQVTQMGQEVILRCVPISNHLYFYWYRQILGQKVEFLVSFYNNEISEKSEIFDDQFSVERPDGSNFTLKIRSTKLEDSAMYFCASSPTGGSNQPQHFGDGTRLSIL.

The sample holds one count of this clone. The chain is built from TRBV20-1 and TRBJ1-4; the D is unclear. CDR1 and CDR2 from the germline V gene are DFQATT and SNEGSKA (reference sequence). The CDR3 contains 12 residues. V lost 3 bases, J lost 5 bases, and 7 bases lay in between. Here the CDR3 DNA reads TGCAGTGCTAGTAGTCAGAATGAAAAACTGTTTTTT. Translation gives CSASSQNEKLFF.

V and J are TRBV18 and TRBJ1-5, with D unclear. Germline V CDR1 and CDR2: KGHSH, LQKENI. The CDR3 totals 15 residues. V was shortened by 1 base and J by 0 bases, with 7 bases between the two germline ends. Written as DNA, the CDR3 is TGTGCCAGCTCACCACGGGATGATAGCAATCAGCCCCAGCATTTT. This encodes CASSPRDDSNQPQHF.

The chain uses TRBV27 and TRBJ2-1; tentatively, D is TRBD1 or TRBD2 (7 bases each). The germline V and J ends were trimmed by 7 bases and 8 bases, with 15 bases remaining between them. Per germline, CDR1 MNHEY and CDR2 SMNVEV (reference sequence). This CDR3 is built from 13 residues. Written as DNA, the CDR3 is TGTGCCAGCACAGGGGGGGCCTTAGATGAGCAGTTCTTC. Translation: CASTGGALDEQFF.

The CDR3 nucleotides are TGCGCCAGCAGCCCCGGACTAGCGGGGGGCTACGAGCAGTACTTC. Residues: CASSPGLAGGYEQYF. V is TRBV4-1 and J is TRBJ2-7; 14 positions match TRBD2. J lost 3 bases, V lost 4 bases, and 2 bases had no gene match. The V gene's germline CDR1 is MGHRA and CDR2 YSYEKL. The CDR3 totals 15 residues.

J is TRBJ2-1 and V is TRBV4-3; 8 bases align to TRBD1. The germline gives CDR1 LGHNA, CDR2 YSLEER. Trimming took 0 bases from V and 0 from J; bases not matched to a gene: 1. The CDR3 sequence is 16 residues long. The CDR3 is CASSQDRGPSYNEQFF. In DNA form, the CDR3 reads TGCGCCAGCAGCCAAGACAGGGGGCCCTCCTACAATGAGCAGTTCTTC.

The V and J genes are TRBV9 and TRBJ2-3, with D perhaps TRBD2 (5 bases). CDR1 is SGDLS, CDR2 YYNGEE, per germline. This CDR3 spans 14 amino acids. Trimming left V 4 bases short and J 9 bases short, with 18 bases between. CDR3 sequence reads: CASSNPLRTGTQYF. The DNA of the CDR3 is TGTGCCAGCAGCAACCCACTGCGGACTGGCACGCAGTATTTT.

This clone came up a few times. This sequence joins TRBV5-8 and TRBJ1-5; D perhaps matches TRBD1 (5 bases). The CDR3 is made up of 16 amino acids. Trimming pared 2 bases from V and 8 bases from J, leaving 20 bases between. Germline V gene lookup returns CDR1 SGHTS and CDR2 YDEGEE. Here the CDR3 reads CASSFGEGTVRKPQHF. The CDR3, as DNA: TGTGCCAGCAGCTTTGGGGAGGGGACGGTACGTAAGCCCCAGCATTTT.

The rearrangement links TRBV28 to TRBJ2-3; TRBD2 is a possible D gene (6 bases). Trimming stripped 8 bases from V and 3 bases from J, with 12 bases between. The length of the CDR3 is 13 residues. Germline V CDR1 and CDR2: MDHEN, SYDVKM. DNA for the CDR3: TGTGCCAGCTGTATGGGGGGTACAGATACGCAGTATTTT. This sequence encodes CASCMGGTDTQYF.

This chain links TRBV7-2 with TRBJ1-4; no definite D call. The CDR3 totals 14 residues. With 1 base removed from V and 4 bases from J, the gap between germline ends came to 7 bases. Germline CDR1 reads SGHTA; CDR2 reads FQGNSA. CDR3: CASSLGRVNEKLFF. The CDR3, as DNA: TGTGCCAGCAGCTTAGGACGGGTTAATGAAAAACTGTTTTTT.

This rearrangement joins TRBV5-5 to TRBJ2-7; D is unresolved. This CDR3 comprises 12 residues. V was trimmed by 4 bases and J by 4 bases, leaving 9 bases between them. Germline CDR1 reads SGHKS; CDR2 reads YYEKEE (reference sequence). CDR3 amino acids: CASSLSNYEQYF. The CDR3 DNA is TGTGCCAGCAGCCTTTCGAATTACGAGCAGTACTTC.

The chain recombines TRBV11-3 with TRBJ2-2; D might be TRBD1 or TRBD2, each matching 6 bases. The CDR3 runs to 14 residues. Between the trimmed V and J ends, which lost 5 bases and 7 bases, there was a span of 14 bases. CDR1 is SGHNT, CDR2 YENEEA, per germline. CDR3 nucleotide sequence: TGTGCCAGCAGCCCGGGGGCTACTGGCGGGGAGCTGTTTTTT. The encoded protein is CASSPGATGGELFF. The entire variable domain, with the rest obtained from reference TRBV11-3 and TRBJ2-2, is as follows: EAGVVQSPRYKIIEKKQPVAFWCNPISGHNTLYWYLQNLGQGPELLIRYENEEAVDDSQLPKDRFSAERLKGVDSTLKIQPAELGDSAVYLCASSPGATGGELFFGEGSRLTVL.

The rearrangement joins TRBV14 to TRBJ2-5; D ambiguous. The CDR3 is made up of 13 amino acids. Germline V CDR1 and CDR2: SGHDN, FVKESK. The V gene lost 0 bases and the J gene lost 3 bases, with 5 bases spanning the gap. The CDR3 nucleotides are TGTGCCAGCAGCCAAGATGGGAAAGAGACCCAGTACTTC. Its protein is CASSQDGKETQYF. Combining the CDR3 with reference TRBV14 and TRBJ2-5 gives the whole variable domain EAGVTQFPSHSVIEKGQTVTLRCDPISGHDNLYWYRRVMGKEIKFLLHFVKESKQDESGMPNNRFLAERTGGTYSTLKVQPAELEDSGVYFCASSQDGKETQYFGPGTRLLVL.

This chain uses TRBV5-4 with TRBJ1-6, with TRBD1 matching 9 bases. The V and J ends lost 0 bases and 11 bases, in that order; junction bases with no gene match: 3. CDR3 length equals 14 residues. The V gene's germline CDR1 is SGHNT and CDR2 YYREEE (reference sequence). Here the CDR3 DNA reads TGTGCCAGCAGCTTGGGACAGGGGGAAACACCCCTCCACTTT. Protein product: CASSLGQGETPLHF.

The chain is built from TRBV9 and TRBJ1-1; 8 nucleotides agree with TRBD1. This CDR3 has 15 residues. CDR1 is SGDLS and CDR2 is YYNGEE in the germline V gene. Trimming at V came to 1 base and at J to 1 base, leaving 3 bases not matched to a gene. For the CDR3, the DNA is TGTGCCAGCAGCGTAACCGGGACAGGGAACACTGAAGCTTTCTTT. It translates to CASSVTGTGNTEAFF.

Only one count was recorded for this clone. The chain combines TRBV7-2 with TRBJ1-1; tentatively, D is TRBD1 (5 bases). CDR1 is SGHTA and CDR2 is FQGNSA in the germline V gene. This CDR3 is 15 amino acids long. V was trimmed by 0 bases and J by 1 base, leaving 9 bases between them. The CDR3: CASSLAGVGNTEAFF. The CDR3 nucleotides are TGTGCCAGCAGCTTAGCAGGGGTTGGGAACACTGAAGCTTTCTTT.

This clone was counted a single time. The V call is TRBV4-1, the J call TRBJ1-5; TRBD1 is a possible D gene (6 bases). The germline CDR1 and CDR2 sequences are MGHRA and YSYEKL. Trimming left V 4 bases short and J 3 bases short, with 16 bases between. This CDR3 is 16 amino acids long. CDR3 region: CASSLIGGGHNQPQHF. As DNA, the CDR3 is TGCGCCAGCAGCCTTATAGGGGGGGGGCACAATCAGCCCCAGCATTTT.

The J gene is TRBJ2-1, the V gene TRBV6-5; 9 bases agree with TRBD2. The CDR3 has 15 amino acids. Germline V gene data show CDR1 as MNHEY and CDR2 as SVGAGI. V lost 5 bases and J lost 11; bases outside the gene matches: 13. In DNA, the CDR3 is TGTGCCAGCAGTATTACGTACTGGGCGGGGGGGCAGCAGTTCTTC. As protein: CASSITYWAGGQQFF.

The chain recombines TRBV27 with TRBJ1-2; 9 bases match TRBD1. The CDR3 extends over 16 amino acids. V was clipped by 3 bases and J by 0 bases; unmatched bases: 5. CDR1 is MNHEY and CDR2 is SMNVEV in the germline V gene (reference sequence). CDR3 coding DNA: TGTGCCAGCAGTTTCAAAGGACAGGGGTCTAACTATGGCTACACCTTC. Its translation is CASSFKGQGSNYGYTF.

The DNA of the CDR3 is TGTGCCAGCAGCCCGGAGGGACTAGCGGTAAGCAATGAGCAGTTCTTC. Translating gives CASSPEGLAVSNEQFF. The V call is TRBV3-1 (or the pseudogene TRBV3-2), the J call TRBJ2-1, with TRBD2 matching 11 bases. CDR3 length: 16 residues. Trimming cost V 4 bases and J 6 bases; bases outside gene matches: 8. Germline V gene lookup returns CDR1 LGHDT and CDR2 YNNKEL (reference sequence).

Comments on this clone: At one boundary the junction diverges from the germline segment, which might be a read error. CDR3 DNA sequence: TGTGCCAGCAGTGAAGTTGGTACACCCAAAAAGCTGTTTTTT. The encoded protein is CASSEVGTPKKLFF. The chain uses TRBV6-1 and TRBJ1-4; no reliable D call. The germline gives CDR1 MNHNS, CDR2 SASEGT. This CDR3 has 14 amino acids.

This clone was observed a handful of times. The CDR3 here is CASSYFLGQREETQYF. The CDR3, as DNA: TGTGCCAGCAGTTACTTTCTGGGACAGCGGGAAGAGACCCAGTACTTC. V usage is TRBV6-2 or TRBV6-3 and J usage is TRBJ2-5; D possibly corresponds to TRBD1 (7 bases). V lost 1 base to trimming and J lost 3 bases, with 15 bases between them. Germline V gives CDR1 MNHEY, CDR2 SVGEGT. The CDR3 has 16 amino acids.